The next 19 T cell receptor beta chains were all read from a single sample in a study of cytomegalovirus exposure and HLA in healthy donors. Primers: 60 Vbeta forward and 13 Jbeta reverse. Produced via immunoSEQ multiplex PCR; TCRdb's table is partial and in-frame only. The table records some 140,000 clones, about 74% of them present only once. The specimen sequenced was PBMCs. These receptors all come from a woman in her fifties or sixties in good health and CMV-seronegative.

This chain connects TRBV11-2 to TRBJ2-7, with 8 nucleotides matching TRBD1. The germline V gene has CDR1 SGHAT and CDR2 FQNNGV. The CDR3 extends over 16 amino acids. The trim removed 2 bases at V and 2 bases at J, leaving 8 bases unmatched. The CDR3 region is CASSLRIGQGTYEQYF. The CDR3 coding sequence is TGTGCCAGCAGCTTAAGGATTGGACAGGGTACCTACGAGCAGTACTTC. The full variable domain, rest sourced from reference TRBV11-2 and TRBJ2-7, is EAGVAQSPRYKIIEKRQSVAFWCNPISGHATLYWYQQILGQGPKLLIQFQNNGVVDDSQLPKDRFSAERLKGVDSTLKIQPAKLEDSAVYLCASSLRIGQGTYEQYFGPGTRLTVT.

This sequence joins TRBV18 and TRBJ2-7; TRBD1 is a possible D gene (6 bases). V lost 6 bases and J lost 5, with 23 bases in between. The CDR3 is 16 amino acids. Germline V gene sequence: CDR1 KGHSH, CDR2 LQKENI. CDR3: CASSPSIGTPNHEQYF. The CDR3 region has the DNA TGTGCCAGCTCGCCATCCATCGGGACACCGAACCACGAGCAGTACTTC.

This clone has only a few counts. The chain is built from TRBV28 and TRBJ2-3, with 7 bases aligning to TRBD1. V lost 5 bases and J lost 6; bases outside the gene matches: 5. The CDR3 totals 13 residues. Germline values: CDR1 MDHEN, CDR2 SYDVKM. The CDR3 DNA follows: TGTGCCAGCAGTCCATACAGGGGTGATACGCAGTATTTT. This encodes CASSPYRGDTQYF.

The chain uses TRBV5-4 and TRBJ2-7; TRBD1 matches at 8 bases. V dropped 4 bases and J dropped 3; count of bases not matched to a gene: 3. The CDR3 is 13 residues long. Germline CDR1 is SGHNT and CDR2 is YYREEE (reference sequence). The CDR3 sequence: CASSQTGGYEQYF. The CDR3 DNA is TGTGCCAGCAGCCAAACAGGGGGCTACGAGCAGTACTTC.

Note on this clone: Other DNA variants within this sample encode the same CDR3. The chain joins TRBV18 to TRBJ2-5; no reliable D call. CDR3 length: 13 residues. V was shortened by 2 bases and J by 2 bases, with 6 bases between the two germline ends. CDR1 is KGHSH and CDR2 is LQKENI in the germline V gene. The CDR3 region is CASSPGQQETQYF. The CDR3, as DNA: TGTGCCAGCTCACCAGGCCAGCAAGAGACCCAGTACTTC.

This clone was found once. The chain links TRBV9 to TRBJ1-3, with TRBD1 matching 8 bases. J was trimmed by 0 bases and V by 2 bases; bases with no gene match: 10. The CDR3 extends over 18 amino acids. Germline V lookup: CDR1 SGDLS, CDR2 YYNGEE. DNA of the CDR3: TGTGCCAGCAGCGTGACAGATGGGACAGGAGGCTCTGGAAACACCATATATTTT. Translating it yields CASSVTDGTGGSGNTIYF.

This clone showed up just once. This chain links TRBV7-2 with TRBJ2-5; D is unresolved. CDR1 and CDR2 (germline): SGHTA, FQGNSA. With 5 bases removed from V and 4 bases from J, the gap between germline ends came to 11 bases. The CDR3 is 13 residues long. The CDR3 DNA follows: TGTGCCAGCAGCCTATCCCCCATAGAGACCCAGTACTTC. Its protein product is CASSLSPIETQYF.

This clone was picked up a small number of times. The V call is TRBV4-1, the J call TRBJ1-4; D uncertain. The ends were cut back, 2 bases at V and 8 bases at J, with 18 bases in the middle. CDR1 is MGHRA and CDR2 is YSYEKL in the germline V gene. This CDR3 spans 16 amino acids. The CDR3 DNA sequence: TGCGCCAGCAGCCAAATCCTTTTCACGGGATGGGAAAAACTGTTTTTT. This sequence encodes CASSQILFTGWEKLFF.

The J gene is TRBJ1-3, the V gene TRBV7-3, with a tentative D call TRBD1 (6 bases). The CDR3 runs to 14 residues. Germline-derived CDR1 and CDR2 are SGHTA and FQGTGA. Trimming stripped 6 bases from V and 2 bases from J, with 11 bases between. CDR3 nucleotide sequence: TGTGCCAGCAGTTCAGGGGAACCTGGAAACACCATATATTTT. Its translation is CASSSGEPGNTIYF. The full variable domain, rest sourced from reference TRBV7-3 and TRBJ1-3, is GAGVSQTPSNKVTEKGKYVELRCDPISGHTALYWYRQSLGQGPEFLIYFQGTGAADDSGLPNDRFFAVRPEGSVSTLKIQRTERGDSAVYLCASSSGEPGNTIYFGEGSWLTVV.

This clone was found a few times. The J gene is TRBJ2-3, the V gene TRBV2; TRBD2 matches 9 bases. Germline CDR1 is SNHLY and CDR2 is FYNNEI. V trimming: 1 base; J trimming: 2 bases; junction bases outside the gene matches: 13. CDR3 length equals 19 residues. CDR3 region: CASSEGEPSGMAFTDTQYF. The DNA of the CDR3 is TGTGCCAGCAGTGAAGGGGAGCCTAGCGGGATGGCCTTCACAGATACGCAGTATTTT.

Only one count was recorded for this clone. The chain joins TRBV6-5 to TRBJ2-5; a possible D gene is TRBD2 (6 bases). Germline lookup yields CDR1 MNHEY and CDR2 SVGAGI. V shed 5 bases and J shed 5 bases, with 12 bases lying between them. CDR3 length: 13 residues. The CDR3 region is CASSRTIGETQYF. CDR3 DNA: TGTGCCAGCAGTAGGACTATAGGGGAGACCCAGTACTTC.

This clone was found a few times. CDR3 nucleotide sequence: TGTGCCAGCTCACGATCCGGGCCTCAGGGGAAAGACACTGAAGCTTTCTTT. This encodes CASSRSGPQGKDTEAFF. The chain joins TRBV18 to TRBJ1-1; weak D call: TRBD1 (6 bases). Germline CDR1 is KGHSH and CDR2 is LQKENI. V lost 4 bases and J lost 3, with 21 bases in between. The CDR3 spans 17 residues.

The rearrangement uses TRBV7-2 and TRBJ2-4; possibly TRBD2 for D (7 bases). Germline CDR1 is SGHTA and CDR2 is FQGNSA. The CDR3 is made up of 16 amino acids. With 2 bases removed from V and 1 base from J, the gap between germline ends came to 12 bases. The CDR3 DNA is TGTGCCAGCAGCTTAAGGGGGGGGCTCGCCAAAAACATTCAGTACTTC. It translates to CASSLRGGLAKNIQYF.

The V gene is TRBV10-3, the J gene TRBJ1-5; D perhaps matches TRBD1 (5 bases). Trimming stripped 4 bases from V and 0 bases from J, with 7 bases between. The CDR3 sequence is 14 residues long. Germline V gene sequence: CDR1 ENHRY, CDR2 SYGVKD. The CDR3 sequence is CAISGQYSNQPQHF. In nucleotides, the CDR3 is TGTGCCATCAGTGGACAGTATAGCAATCAGCCCCAGCATTTT.

The rearrangement links TRBV30 to TRBJ2-5; no clear D. Trimming took 3 bases from V and 1 from J, leaving 9 bases between them. CDR1 and CDR2 (germline): GTSNPN, SVGIG (reference sequence). The CDR3 extends over 13 amino acids. The CDR3 loop is CAWSDAAQETQYF. In nucleotides, the CDR3 is TGTGCCTGGAGCGACGCGGCCCAAGAGACCCAGTACTTC.

In this sample, this clone turned up once. This chain joins TRBV10-3 and TRBJ2-5; weak D call: TRBD2 (6 bases). The J call may be incorrect, as the DNA end agrees better with TRBJ2-7. Germline CDR1 is ENHRY and CDR2 is SYGVKD. This CDR3 spans 14 amino acids. The CDR3 loop is CAISDPSVTYEQYF. CDR3 DNA: TGTGCCATCAGTGACCCTAGCGTCACCTACGAGCAGTACTTC.

V gene TRBV7-6 combines with J gene TRBJ2-1; 8 bases are shared with TRBD2. CDR3 size: 18 residues. The V and J ends lost 4 bases and 0 bases, in that order; junction bases with no gene match: 11. Germline CDR1 is SGHVS and CDR2 is FNYEAQ. CDR3 bases: TGTGCCAGCAGCTCGACTTGGGGAGCGGGAGTCTCCTACAATGAGCAGTTCTTC. It encodes CASSSTWGAGVSYNEQFF.

This clone has only one observation. The chain combines TRBV6-5 with TRBJ2-1; D is ambiguous. Germline loops: CDR1 MNHEY, CDR2 SVGAGI. Deletions cut 4 bases from V and 6 bases from J, with 13 bases between. This CDR3 has 14 amino acids. CDR3: CASSLGQWPNEQFF. For the CDR3, the DNA is TGTGCCAGCAGTTTGGGCCAATGGCCCAATGAGCAGTTCTTC.

This clone was observed a handful of times. The chain joins TRBV15 to TRBJ1-4, with TRBD1 matching over 11 bases. Germline CDR1 and CDR2: LNHNV and YYDKDF (reference sequence). The V gene end was trimmed by 1 base and the J gene end by 3 bases; junction bases not matched to a gene: 4. The CDR3 loop spans 17 amino acids. CDR3 loop: CATSRGTGGASNEKLFF. The CDR3 coding sequence is TGTGCCACCAGCAGAGGGACAGGGGGCGCTTCTAATGAAAAACTGTTTTTT.